This T cell receptor beta chain was sequenced in a study of shared clonotypes between healthy human individuals. Across the study: CD8 memory received one plate per donor, CD8 naive two, CD4 memory three and CD4 naive three. Overall study results and limits: Few donors restricted represented genetic and exposure-history diversity.

To note about this clone: The antigen is unknown.

The study separated CD4+ cells into CD45RA+ naive and CD45RA-negative memory subsets. The protocol was immunoSEQ multiplex PCR, while the TCRdb copy is restricted to in-frame clones and leaves out a portion. Among about 1.1 million clones listed, 70% to 80% were seen once. The CDR3 spans 16 residues. Germline values: CDR1 GTSNPN, CDR2 SVGIG (reference sequence). The ends lost 4 bases at V and 4 bases at J; junction bases unmatched: 14. Sequenced sample: memory CD4+ T cells from PBMCs. Subset specified: CD45RA-negative fraction. The receptor was derived from a young man in good health. Some clones in this sample may be carry-over from other donors' samples. V and J are TRBV30 and TRBJ1-2; 8 bases match TRBD1. The CDR3 reads CAWTRRGPGQGYGYTF. The CDR3, as DNA: TGTGCCTGGACCAGACGCGGCCCAGGACAGGGCTATGGCTACACCTTC.